These 27 T cell receptor beta chains originate from one sample sequenced in a study of blood T cell repertoires in COVID-19. Libraries were prepared by immunoSEQ multiplex PCR; TCRdb keeps only in-frame clonotypes and omits some of them. The data show about 140,000 clones, 60% to 80% seen once. The sample comprised peripheral blood. The receptors stem from a woman aged 45-60 years with active or convalescent COVID-19.

The chain is built from TRBV7-2 and TRBJ2-1, with D possibly matching TRBD2 (5 bases). The CDR3 sequence is 14 residues long. Looked up from germline, CDR1 is SGHTA and CDR2 is FQGNSA. Deletions cut 5 bases from V and 3 bases from J, with 11 bases between. The CDR3 nucleotides read TGTGCCAGCAGCCCAACTACTAGCTACAATGAGCAGTTCTTC. This sequence encodes CASSPTTSYNEQFF. The whole variable domain, filled in from reference TRBV7-2 and TRBJ2-1, reads GAGVSQSPSNKVTEKGKDVELRCDPISGHTALYWYRQSLGQGLEFLIYFQGNSAPDKSGLPSDRFSAERTGGSVSTLTIQRTQQEDSAVYLCASSPTTSYNEQFFGPGTRLTVL.

J is TRBJ1-3 and V is TRBV2; D might be TRBD1 (6 bases). Germline CDR1 and CDR2: SNHLY and FYNNEI. CDR3 length equals 14 residues. V was cut by 5 bases and J by 2 bases, with 10 bases left in between. The CDR3 protein is CASSLDRAGNTIYF. The CDR3 nucleotides read TGTGCCAGCAGTTTGGACAGAGCTGGAAACACCATATATTTT.

V and J are TRBV7-2 and TRBJ1-1; D might be TRBD1 (6 bases). Deletions cut 5 bases from V and 3 bases from J, with 13 bases between. This CDR3 region has 14 residues. Germline CDR1 reads SGHTA; CDR2 reads FQGNSA. This chain's CDR3 is CASSTQGIDTEAFF. The CDR3, as DNA: TGTGCCAGCAGCACACAGGGAATTGACACTGAAGCTTTCTTT.

The V call is TRBV6-5, the J call TRBJ2-3; 11 bases agree with TRBD2. Looked up from germline, CDR1 is MNHEY and CDR2 is SVGAGI. The CDR3 runs to 15 residues. V shed 6 bases, J shed 4 bases, and the junction held 6 bases outside the gene matches. CDR3 protein: CASRLTSGKSDTQYF. For the CDR3, the DNA is TGTGCCAGCAGACTGACTAGCGGGAAGTCAGATACGCAGTATTTT.

The chain recombines TRBV30 with TRBJ1-3; unclear D gene. CDR1 is GTSNPN and CDR2 is SVGIG in the germline V gene (reference sequence). This CDR3 comprises 11 residues. V lost 3 bases and J lost 8, with 8 bases in between. The CDR3 bases are TGTGCCTGGAGGAGAGGATACACCATATATTTT. It encodes CAWRRGYTIYF. The variable domain in full, completed from reference TRBV30 and TRBJ1-3, reads SQTIHQWPATLVQPVGSPLSLECTVEGTSNPNLYWYRQAAGRGLQLLFYSVGIGQISSEVPQNLSASRPQDRQFILSSKKLLLSDSGFYLCAWRRGYTIYFGEGSWLTVV.

This clone came up many times. This chain connects TRBV18 to TRBJ1-1, with 9 bases fitting TRBD1. The ends lost 2 bases at V and 3 bases at J; junction bases unmatched: 13. CDR3 length equals 18 residues. Germline assignment: CDR1 KGHSH and CDR2 LQKENI. The CDR3 DNA sequence: TGTGCCAGCTCACCAAGGACAGGGGCCCCGGCGGGGGACACTGAAGCTTTCTTT. As protein: CASSPRTGAPAGDTEAFF.

The V call is TRBV2, the J call TRBJ1-1; possibly TRBD1 for D (6 bases). The V gene lost 5 bases and the J gene lost 11 bases, with 15 bases spanning the gap. This CDR3 is built from 12 residues. Germline V gives CDR1 SNHLY, CDR2 FYNNEI. CDR3 in DNA: TGTGCCAGCAGTAACAGGGTTCTATCCGCTTTCTTT. It is translated as CASSNRVLSAFF.

The CDR3 is CASSFIPTGQTYEQYF. CDR3 coding DNA: TGTGCCAGCAGCTTTATCCCCACAGGCCAAACCTACGAGCAGTACTTC. V and J are TRBV5-6 and TRBJ2-7, with a possible D match to TRBD1 (5 bases). The CDR3 has 16 amino acids. V lost 2 bases to trimming and J lost 2 bases, with 17 bases between them. Germline-derived CDR1 and CDR2 are SGHDT and YYEEEE.

This clone was detected only a few times. A junction end diverges from the germline sequence, so it may reflect a read error. The V and J genes are TRBV5-1 and TRBJ2-5, with D possibly being TRBD1 (6 bases). The CDR3 loop spans 14 amino acids. Per germline, CDR1 SGHRS and CDR2 YFSETQ. The CDR3, as DNA: TGCGCCAGCACCTTGGGGGCTAGCTCACAGACCCAGTACTTC. Residues: CASTLGASSQTQYF.

This clone was seen at least ten times. Other DNA sequences of this sample code for an identical CDR3. The chain carries TRBV20-1 and TRBJ2-7, with TRBD2 identical over 8 bases. The CDR3 covers 14 residues. Unmatched junction bases numbered 7, after V lost 3 bases and J lost 3 bases. The V gene's germline CDR1 is DFQATT and CDR2 SNEGSKA (reference sequence). The CDR3 is CSASPSGGNYEQYF. The CDR3 DNA reads as TGCAGTGCTAGTCCCTCGGGGGGGAACTACGAGCAGTACTTC.

The CDR3 sequence is CASSGSGKNDEQFF. Written as DNA, the CDR3 is TGTGCCAGCAGCGGTAGCGGCAAGAATGATGAGCAGTTCTTC. The chain combines TRBV11-2 with TRBJ2-1; maybe TRBD2 (6 bases). Trimming pared 5 bases from V and 8 bases from J, leaving 16 bases between. The CDR3 spans 14 residues. The germline gives CDR1 SGHAT, CDR2 FQNNGV. Using reference TRBV11-2 and TRBJ2-1 for the parts outside the CDR3, the full variable domain is EAGVAQSPRYKIIEKRQSVAFWCNPISGHATLYWYQQILGQGPKLLIQFQNNGVVDDSQLPKDRFSAERLKGVDSTLKIQPAKLEDSAVYLCASSGSGKNDEQFFGPGTRLTVL.

V usage is TRBV2 and J usage is TRBJ2-7; the match to TRBD1 covers 7 bases. Germline V gene data show CDR1 as SNHLY and CDR2 as FYNNEI. Germline trimming cut 7 bases from V and 2 bases from J; bases unmatched to any gene: 5. The CDR3 length is 13 residues. CDR3 loop: CASNGQEAYEQYF. In DNA, the CDR3 is TGTGCCAGCAATGGACAGGAAGCCTACGAGCAGTACTTC.

This clone was counted between two and nine times. The chain joins TRBV15 to TRBJ2-5; TRBD2 is a possible D gene (5 bases). V gave up 5 bases and J gave up 5 bases, with 18 bases separating them. Germline-derived CDR1 and CDR2 are LNHNV and YYDKDF (reference sequence). The CDR3 extends over 15 amino acids. The CDR3 nucleotides are TGTGCCACCAGCCCTTTTGCGGGCGGTCAGGAGACCCAGTACTTC. Amino acids: CATSPFAGGQETQYF.

The chain employs TRBV19 and TRBJ1-6; 7 bases map to TRBD1. Germline trimming cut 8 bases from V and 0 bases from J; bases unmatched to any gene: 4. Germline-derived CDR1 and CDR2 are LNHDA and SQIVND (reference sequence). The CDR3 has 15 residues. Here the CDR3 DNA reads TGTGCCAGTGAGGGGGCAAGCTCCTATAATTCACCCCTCCACTTT. The encoded protein is CASEGASSYNSPLHF.

The chain is built from TRBV7-8 and TRBJ2-3; 9 bases line up with TRBD2. The trim removed 8 bases at V and 3 bases at J, leaving 6 bases unmatched. This CDR3 region has 14 residues. CDR1 and CDR2 from the germline V gene are SGHVS and FQNEAQ. The CDR3 spells CASAGGVNTDTQYF. CDR3 DNA: TGTGCCAGCGCGGGGGGGGTGAATACAGATACGCAGTATTTT.

J is TRBJ1-1 and V is TRBV19, with 9 bases matching TRBD1. The length of the CDR3 is 14 residues. V was pared by 6 bases and J by 6 bases, with 8 bases of the junction left unmatched. Germline values: CDR1 LNHDA, CDR2 SQIVND (reference sequence). The CDR3: CASSRTGGIAEAFF. The CDR3 coding sequence is TGTGCCAGTAGCCGTACAGGGGGCATCGCTGAAGCTTTCTTT.

CDR3 sequence reads: CASSLGGSQETQYF. Written as DNA, the CDR3 is TGTGCCAGCAGCTTAGGTGGCAGCCAAGAGACCCAGTACTTC. The V and J genes are TRBV7-2 and TRBJ2-5; unclear D gene. Trimming pared 1 base from V and 1 base from J, leaving 7 bases between. Germline V gene lookup returns CDR1 SGHTA and CDR2 FQGNSA. This CDR3 has 14 residues.

This clone turned up a few times. V is TRBV9 and J is TRBJ1-3; TRBD1 matches at 9 bases. This CDR3 has 16 amino acids. Trimming cost V 0 bases and J 4 bases; bases outside gene matches: 5. Germline V lookup: CDR1 SGDLS, CDR2 YYNGEE. CDR3 loop: CASSVGHRGHGNTIYF. DNA of the CDR3: TGTGCCAGCAGCGTAGGACACAGGGGGCACGGAAACACCATATATTTT.

The V call is TRBV6-5, the J call TRBJ2-5; D uncertain. The germline V and J ends were trimmed by 6 bases and 3 bases, with 11 bases remaining between them. The CDR3 sequence is 13 residues long. CDR1 MNHEY and CDR2 SVGAGI come from the germline V gene. The CDR3 protein is CASRPVQKETQYF. The CDR3, as DNA: TGTGCCAGCAGACCGGTCCAAAAAGAGACCCAGTACTTC.

The genes are TRBV29-1 and TRBJ1-1, with TRBD1 matching 7 bases. CDR1 and CDR2 from the germline V gene are SQVTM and ANQGSEA. The J segment lost 5 bases and the V segment lost 4 bases, leaving 10 bases of the junction unmatched. The CDR3 sequence is 14 residues long. The CDR3 region has the DNA TGCAGCGTTGTTTTCCCGACAGGGTCGACTGAAGCTTTCTTT. It translates to CSVVFPTGSTEAFF.

The chain combines TRBV6-1 with TRBJ2-7, with 8 bases matching TRBD1. Germline-derived CDR1 and CDR2 are MNHNS and SASEGT. The trim removed 2 bases at V and 0 bases at J, leaving 6 bases unmatched. The CDR3 loop spans 16 amino acids. The CDR3 is CASSESFGTGSYEQYF. CDR3 sequence (DNA): TGTGCCAGCAGTGAATCGTTTGGGACAGGCTCCTACGAGCAGTACTTC.

CDR3 sequence (DNA): TGTGCCAGCAGCCAAGGACTAGCGGAAAGCTACGAGCAGTACTTC. It yields the protein CASSQGLAESYEQYF. The chain uses TRBV7-4 and TRBJ2-7; 10 nucleotides line up with TRBD2. The germline V gene encodes CDR1 SGHVT and CDR2 SQSDAQ. V dropped 5 bases and J dropped 3; count of bases not matched to a gene: 7. This CDR3 spans 15 amino acids.

This chain connects TRBV5-1 to TRBJ2-1; a possible D gene is TRBD2 (5 bases). CDR1 is SGHRS, CDR2 YFSETQ, per germline. V lost 0 bases, J lost 5 bases, and 12 bases lay in between. There are 15 residues in the CDR3. In DNA, the CDR3 is TGCGCCAGCAGCTTGGGGGCTGGGAGCAACAATGAGCAGTTCTTC. Translating gives CASSLGAGSNNEQFF.

The chain joins TRBV30 to TRBJ2-7; 11 bases align to TRBD2. With 3 bases clipped from V and 6 bases from J, the junction kept 7 bases outside the gene matches. The CDR3 totals 14 residues. The germline CDR1 and CDR2 sequences are GTSNPN and SVGIG (reference sequence). The CDR3 protein is CAWRSGLAETEQYF. In DNA form, the CDR3 reads TGTGCCTGGAGATCGGGACTAGCGGAGACCGAGCAGTACTTC.

The V gene is TRBV28, the J gene TRBJ2-7; D is possibly TRBD1 (6 bases). CDR1 is MDHEN and CDR2 is SYDVKM in the germline V gene. Trimming pared 1 base from V and 5 bases from J, leaving 12 bases between. The CDR3 totals 14 residues. The CDR3 DNA is TGTGCCAGCAGTTTATTAGGGGGAAGCCACGAGCAGTACTTC. Protein sequence: CASSLLGGSHEQYF.

The rearrangement links TRBV29-1 to TRBJ1-2, with 9 bases identical to TRBD1. The germline V gene has CDR1 SQVTM and CDR2 ANQGSEA. This CDR3 spans 13 amino acids. Losses at the gene ends were 4 bases for V and 6 bases for J; bases not matched to a gene: 6. As DNA, the CDR3 is TGCAGCGTTGGGTTGGACAGGGGCGATGGCTACACCTTC. It encodes CSVGLDRGDGYTF.

The chain uses TRBV23-1 and TRBJ1-1; unclear D gene. TRBV23-1 is an open reading frame, and its role is uncertain. V shed 5 bases and J shed 6 bases, with 22 bases lying between them. The CDR3 is 16 residues long. The CDR3 nucleotides are TGCGCCAGCAGTGCCTCCAACACCGGGGAAGGGTCTGAAGCTTTCTTT. It translates to CASSASNTGEGSEAFF.